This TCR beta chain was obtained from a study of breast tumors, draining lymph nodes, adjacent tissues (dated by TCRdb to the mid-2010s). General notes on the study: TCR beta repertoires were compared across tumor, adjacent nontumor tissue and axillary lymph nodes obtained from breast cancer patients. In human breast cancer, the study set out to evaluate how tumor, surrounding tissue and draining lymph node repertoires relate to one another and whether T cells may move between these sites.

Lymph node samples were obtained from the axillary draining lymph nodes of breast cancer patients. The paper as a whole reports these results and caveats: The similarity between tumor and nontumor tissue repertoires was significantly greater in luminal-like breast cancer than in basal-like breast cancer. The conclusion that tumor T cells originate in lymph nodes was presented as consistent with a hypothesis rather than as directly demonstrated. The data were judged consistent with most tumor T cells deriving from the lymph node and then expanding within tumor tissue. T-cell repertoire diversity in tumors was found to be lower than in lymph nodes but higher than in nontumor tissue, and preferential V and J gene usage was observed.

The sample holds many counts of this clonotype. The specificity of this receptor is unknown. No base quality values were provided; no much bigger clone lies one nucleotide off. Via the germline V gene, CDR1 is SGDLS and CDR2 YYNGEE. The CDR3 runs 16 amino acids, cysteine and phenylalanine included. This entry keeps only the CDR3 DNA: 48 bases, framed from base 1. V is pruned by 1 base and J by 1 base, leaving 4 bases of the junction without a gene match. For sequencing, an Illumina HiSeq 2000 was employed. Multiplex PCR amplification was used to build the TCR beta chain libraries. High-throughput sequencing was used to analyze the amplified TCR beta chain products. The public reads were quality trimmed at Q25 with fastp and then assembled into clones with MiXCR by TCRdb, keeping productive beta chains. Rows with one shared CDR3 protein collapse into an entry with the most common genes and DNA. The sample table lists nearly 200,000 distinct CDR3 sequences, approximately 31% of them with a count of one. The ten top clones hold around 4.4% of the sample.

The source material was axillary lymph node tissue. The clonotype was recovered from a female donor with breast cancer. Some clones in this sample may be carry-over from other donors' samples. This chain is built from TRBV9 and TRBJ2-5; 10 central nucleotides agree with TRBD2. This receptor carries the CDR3 CASSVRPSGGQETQYF. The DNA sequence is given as TGTGCCAGCAGCGTAAGGCCTAGCGGGGGCCAAGAGACCCAGTACTTC.